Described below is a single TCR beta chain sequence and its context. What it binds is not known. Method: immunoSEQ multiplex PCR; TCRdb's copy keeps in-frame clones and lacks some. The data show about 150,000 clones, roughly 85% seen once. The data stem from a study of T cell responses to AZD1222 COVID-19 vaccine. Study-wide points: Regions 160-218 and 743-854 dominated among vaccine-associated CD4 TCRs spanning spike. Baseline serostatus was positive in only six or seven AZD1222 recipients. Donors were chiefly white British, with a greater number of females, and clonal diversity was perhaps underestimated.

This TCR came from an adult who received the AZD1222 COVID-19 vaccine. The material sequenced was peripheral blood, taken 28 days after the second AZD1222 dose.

The CDR3 region is CASSDRWAYEQYF. CDR3 DNA sequence: TGCGCCAGCAGTGATCGGTGGGCCTACGAGCAGTACTTC. The V gene is TRBV10-1, the J gene TRBJ2-7, with D unresolved. CDR3 size: 13 residues. In germline, CDR1 is WNHNN, CDR2 SYGVQD (reference sequence). Trimming removed 3 bases from V and 2 bases from J, with 8 bases in between.